Given below is one TCR beta chain in context. These data originate in a study of blood T cell repertoires in COVID-19. Study details: Whether acute or convalescent, the COVID-19 samples came from the United States, Italy and Spain. The cDNA or gDNA used as material had been derived from T cells, B-cell-depleted T cells, or PBMCs.

Authors' data handling: Scientists estimated how many nucleated cells there were by amplifying reference gene primers. TCRdb keeps only in-frame clones here, not all; method: immunoSEQ multiplex PCR. That table gives V, J and clone size, and the DNA gave D and trimming. The sample yields more than 90,000 clones, 70% to 90% seen once. V lost 7 bases to trimming and J lost 7 bases; unmatched junction nucleotides: 12. This CDR3 is 16 amino acids long. Germline CDR1 and CDR2: SGHDT and YYEEEE. V is TRBV5-6 and J is TRBJ2-1, with TRBD1 matching 12 bases. The receptor was isolated from a woman aged 25-40 years with acute or convalescent COVID-19. Sequenced input: peripheral blood. Written as DNA, the CDR3 is TGTGCCAGCTCCGAGTGGGGACAGGGGGCGCGAAATGAGCAGTTCTTC. Protein product: CASSEWGQGARNEQFF.